Shown below are 18 T cell receptor beta chains from a single sample sequenced in a study of T-cell reconstitution after alpha-beta-depleted transplantation in children listed by TCRdb under 2016. Library preparation used PCR. The data were produced on an Illumina HiSeq 2500. TCR libraries were prepared with molecular barcoding, using unique molecular identifiers to normalize TCRbeta repertoire quantification. TCRdb reanalyzed the raw reads on its own, using fastp at Q25 for trimming and MiXCR for clone calling, and kept in-frame beta chains. Each entry merges the rows of one CDR3 protein and shows their most common DNA and genes. This sample is represented by approximately 300,000 distinct CDR3 sequences; 10% of them were singletons. Together, the top ten hold less than 9% of the sample. The sample's treatment or condition label, in plain terms: allogeneic hematopoietic cell transplantation with graft depleted of TCRalphabeta T cells and CD19 B cells.

Sequencing used PBMCs, obtained before TCRalphabeta/CD19-depleted stem cell transplant. Receptor source: a boy under three years old with acute myeloid leukemia, due to receive a stem cell transplant.

This clonotype has a count of ten or more. The genes are TRBV28 and TRBJ2-7; D ambiguous. The CDR3 totals 14 residues. V was cut by 7 bases and J by 0 bases, with 13 bases left in between. Germline V gene data show CDR1 as MDHEN and CDR2 as SYDVKM. CDR3 bases: TGTGCCAGCAATATACGGACGTCCTCCTACGAGCAGTACTTC. Residues: CASNIRTSSYEQYF.

This clonotype came up many times. The genes are TRBV28 and TRBJ2-7; 7 nucleotides align to TRBD2. Trimming took 6 bases from V and 7 from J; bases not matched to a gene: 15. The length of the CDR3 is 15 residues. Germline V CDR1 and CDR2: MDHEN, SYDVKM. CDR3 sequence reads: CASSREERGFLEQYF. The CDR3, as DNA: TGTGCCAGCAGCCGGGAGGAGAGGGGTTTTCTAGAGCAGTACTTC.

At least ten counts were recorded for this clonotype. The chain recombines TRBV7-2 with TRBJ2-7; 9 bases fit TRBD1. V lost 5 bases, J lost 0 bases, and 8 bases stayed unmatched. The CDR3 is made up of 16 amino acids. CDR1 and CDR2 from the germline V gene are SGHTA and FQGNSA. The CDR3 bases are TGTGCCAGCAGCCTGCGCCGGGACAGGGTCTCCTACGAGCAGTACTTC. Protein sequence: CASSLRRDRVSYEQYF.

This clonotype was counted ten times or more. The chain joins TRBV29-1 to TRBJ2-5; tentatively, D is TRBD2 (7 bases). Germline CDR1 is SQVTM and CDR2 is ANQGSEA. The CDR3 sequence is 14 residues long. In DNA form, the CDR3 reads TGCCGCTTCTCAGGAGGGGGGGCCCGGGAGACCCAGTACTTC. Protein: CRFSGGGARETQYF.

This clonotype was recorded at least ten times. The CDR3 nucleotides are TGTGCCAGCAGCCAAGAGGGGGGACTAGGGACAGATACGCAGTATTTT. This codes for CASSQEGGLGTDTQYF. This sequence joins TRBV4-2 and TRBJ2-3; TRBD2 agrees at 8 bases. Germline V CDR1 and CDR2: LGHNA, YNFKEQ. This CDR3 is 16 amino acids long. With 0 bases clipped from V and 3 bases from J, the junction kept 5 bases outside the gene matches.

This clonotype came up many times. The rearrangement links TRBV7-8 to TRBJ2-5, with 7 bases lining up with TRBD1. J was trimmed by 3 bases and V by 5 bases; bases with no gene match: 6. Germline assignment: CDR1 SGHVS and CDR2 FQNEAQ. The CDR3 is 14 amino acids. CDR3 coding DNA: TGTGCCAGCAGCCCCGCAGGGGGAGAAGAGACCCAGTACTTC. Protein sequence: CASSPAGGEETQYF.

The chain is built from TRBV24-1 and TRBJ2-1; TRBD2 matches 7 bases. The V gene's germline CDR1 is KGHDR and CDR2 SFDVKD. The CDR3 loop spans 16 amino acids. V lost 3 bases and J lost 8; bases outside the gene matches: 12. The CDR3 spells CATSDPLVGGWDEQFF. CDR3 in DNA: TGTGCCACCAGTGATCCCCTGGTGGGGGGGTGGGATGAGCAGTTCTTC.

There are many counts of this clonotype. The chain employs TRBV20-1 and TRBJ2-2; D may match TRBD1 or TRBD2 (5 bases each). CDR1 is DFQATT, CDR2 SNEGSKA, per germline (reference sequence). Trimming stripped 1 base from V and 5 bases from J, with 11 bases between. There are 14 residues in the CDR3. The CDR3 DNA follows: TGCAGTGCTAGAGTCAGGGAGAGTACCGGGGAGCTGTTTTTT. The encoded protein is CSARVRESTGELFF.

This clonotype has ten or more counts. This chain links TRBV12-3 or TRBV12-4 with TRBJ2-7; D may be TRBD2 (5 bases). V shed 2 bases and J shed 1 base, with 9 bases lying between them. The CDR3 length is 14 residues. The CDR3 loop reads CASSLSGRSYEQYF. Here the CDR3 DNA reads TGTGCCAGCAGTTTAAGCGGCAGGTCCTACGAGCAGTACTTC.

Worth noting for this clonotype: Being one base from a much bigger clone, this may be a read error. The chain's CDR3 is CASSEEGGFTF. CDR3 DNA sequence: TGTGCCAGCAGTGAAGAGGGTGGCTTCACCTTC. The V and J genes are TRBV2 and TRBJ1-2; unclear D gene. The CDR3 is 11 residues long. CDR1 is SNHLY and CDR2 is FYNNEI in the germline V gene.

This clonotype occurred many times. A read error may produce the germline difference seen at one junction end. The V call is TRBV19, the J call TRBJ2-1; possible D gene TRBD1, 6 bases. CDR3 length: 14 residues. The germline CDR1 and CDR2 sequences are LNHDA and SQIVND (reference sequence). The CDR3 is CASSIADRFNEQFF. The CDR3 DNA reads as TGTGCCAGTAGCATAGCTGACAGGTTCAATGAGCAGTTCTTC.

The chain uses TRBV10-3 and TRBJ2-1; tentatively, D is TRBD2 (5 bases). Trimming took off 0 bases at V and 7 bases at J, with 16 bases between the two ends. The CDR3 extends over 16 amino acids. Germline V gene data show CDR1 as ENHRY and CDR2 as SYGVKD. The CDR3 reads CAISESVAAGQNEQFF. DNA for the CDR3: TGTGCCATCAGTGAGTCGGTTGCGGCGGGTCAAAATGAGCAGTTCTTC.

On this clonotype itself: Given a much more abundant clone one base away, this may be a read error. This chain connects TRBV11-2 to TRBJ2-7; 10 bases fit TRBD2. V dropped 0 bases and J dropped 3; count of bases not matched to a gene: 8. Germline CDR1 reads SGHAT; CDR2 reads FQNNGV. The CDR3 is 17 amino acids. The CDR3 DNA reads as TGTGCCAGCAGCTTAGAGGGACGGGGACTAGCGTTCTACGAGCAGTACTTC. Its translation: CASSLEGRGLAFYEQYF. The full variable domain, with the rest looked up from reference TRBV11-2 and TRBJ2-7, is EAGVAQSPRYKIIEKRQSVAFWCNPISGHATLYWYQQILGQGPKLLIQFQNNGVVDDSQLPKDRFSAERLKGVDSTLKIQPAKLEDSAVYLCASSLEGRGLAFYEQYFGPGTRLTVT.

The sample holds many counts of this clonotype. As DNA, the CDR3 is TGCAGTGCTAGAACTGGGTGGAAAGAGACCCAGTACTTC. It translates to CSARTGWKETQYF. The chain employs TRBV20-1 and TRBJ2-5; D unclear. The CDR3 is 13 amino acids. Per the germline V gene, CDR1 is DFQATT and CDR2 is SNEGSKA (reference sequence). Trimming took off 2 bases at V and 3 bases at J, with 10 bases between the two ends.

This sequence joins TRBV24-1 and TRBJ1-2; D is unresolved. Deletions cut 3 bases from V and 1 base from J, with 5 bases between. The CDR3 sequence is 13 residues long. Germline assignment: CDR1 KGHDR and CDR2 SFDVKD. CDR3 region: CATSDRGNYGYTF. DNA of the CDR3: TGTGCCACCAGTGATCGCGGTAACTATGGCTACACCTTC.

The chain combines TRBV7-9 with TRBJ2-2, with 10 bases fitting TRBD2. CDR3 length: 17 residues. V trimming: 4 bases; J trimming: 1 base; junction bases outside the gene matches: 6. Germline V gene lookup returns CDR1 SEHNR and CDR2 FQNEAQ (reference sequence). CDR3 amino acids: CASSYPGLAMNTGELFF. CDR3 DNA: TGTGCCAGCAGCTATCCGGGACTAGCGATGAACACCGGGGAGCTGTTTTTT.

This clonotype has ten or more counts. The genes are TRBV27 and TRBJ2-7; 9 bases fit TRBD1. In germline, CDR1 is MNHEY, CDR2 SMNVEV (reference sequence). V lost 6 bases, J lost 2 bases, and 5 bases stayed unmatched. This CDR3 is 14 amino acids long. CDR3 loop: CASSPGTGPYEQYF. CDR3 coding DNA: TGTGCCAGCAGCCCCGGGACAGGGCCCTACGAGCAGTACTTC.

This clonotype was picked up many times. This sequence joins TRBV19 and TRBJ2-7, with a tentative D call TRBD1 (5 bases). V lost 5 bases to trimming and J lost 5 bases, with 16 bases between them. The CDR3 runs to 14 residues. Germline V gene sequence: CDR1 LNHDA, CDR2 SQIVND (reference sequence). The CDR3 DNA follows: TGTGCCAGTAGTCTCCAAGGACAAGACCACGAGCAGTACTTC. Amino acids: CASSLQGQDHEQYF.